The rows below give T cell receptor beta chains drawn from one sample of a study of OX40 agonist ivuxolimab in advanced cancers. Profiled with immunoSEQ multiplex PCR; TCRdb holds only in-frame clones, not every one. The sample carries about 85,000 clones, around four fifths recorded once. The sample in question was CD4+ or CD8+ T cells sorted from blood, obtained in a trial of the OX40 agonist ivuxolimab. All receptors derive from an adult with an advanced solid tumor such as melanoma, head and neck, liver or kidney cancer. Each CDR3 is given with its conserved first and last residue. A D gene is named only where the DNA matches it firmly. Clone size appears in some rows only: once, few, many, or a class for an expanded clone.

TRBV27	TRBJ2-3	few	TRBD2	CASRRTSGVTDTQYF	TGTGCCAGCAGACGGACTAGCGGGGTAACAGATACGCAGTATTTT
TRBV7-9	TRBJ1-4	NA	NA	CASAATNEKLFF	TGTGCCAGCGCTGCAACTAATGAAAAACTGTTTTTT
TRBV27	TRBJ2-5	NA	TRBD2	CASSLSTSGRGTQYF	TGTGCCAGCAGTTTATCGACTAGCGGGAGGGGGACCCAGTACTTC
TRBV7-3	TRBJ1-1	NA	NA	CASSLGTRRTEAFF	TGTGCCAGCAGCTTAGGGACTCGAAGGACTGAAGCTTTCTTT
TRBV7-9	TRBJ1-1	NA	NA	CASSPKGHGAFF	TGTGCCAGCAGCCCTAAGGGGCATGGGGCTTTCTTT
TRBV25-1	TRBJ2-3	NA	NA	CASSESATNTQYF	TGTGCCAGCAGTGAATCGGCCACCAATACGCAGTATTTT
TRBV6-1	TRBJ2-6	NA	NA	CASGGSSSTSGANVLTF	TGTGCCAGCGGTGGGTCCTCATCCACCTCTGGGGCCAACGTCCTGACTTTC
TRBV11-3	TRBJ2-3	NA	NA	CASSFGDVGRNTDTQYF	TGTGCCAGCAGCTTTGGGGATGTGGGGAGGAACACAGATACGCAGTATTTT
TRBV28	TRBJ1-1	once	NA	CASSLGQLYTEAFF	TGTGCCAGCAGTTTAGGACAGCTTTACACTGAAGCTTTCTTT
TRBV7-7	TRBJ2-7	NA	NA	CASSLDVPGTTRSEQYF	TGTGCCAGCAGCTTAGATGTTCCCGGGACAACAAGGAGCGAGCAGTACTTC
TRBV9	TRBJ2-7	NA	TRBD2	CASSAGAGLAVYEQYF	TGTGCCAGCAGCGCCGGGGCGGGACTAGCGGTCTACGAGCAGTACTTC
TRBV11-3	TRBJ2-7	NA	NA	CASSLEPPYEQYF	TGTGCCAGCAGCTTAGAGCCGCCCTACGAGCAGTACTTC
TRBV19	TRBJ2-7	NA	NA	CASIGTTSEQYF	TGTGCCAGTATCGGGACAACTTCCGAGCAGTACTTC
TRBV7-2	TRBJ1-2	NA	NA	CASTNLYGYTF	TGTGCCAGCACCAACTTATATGGCTACACCTTC
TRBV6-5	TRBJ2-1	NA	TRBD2	CASREREGHNEQFF	TGTGCCAGCAGAGAGCGGGAGGGACACAATGAGCAGTTCTTC
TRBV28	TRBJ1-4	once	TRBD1	CASSLGGQGVRQNEKLFF	TGTGCCAGCAGTTTAGGCGGACAGGGAGTACGTCAGAATGAAAAACTGTTTTTT
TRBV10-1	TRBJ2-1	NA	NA	CASSEGGPTITKQFF	TGCGCCAGCAGTGAAGGGGGGCCCACCATAACAAAGCAGTTCTTC
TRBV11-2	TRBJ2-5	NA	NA	CASSLVVLQTQYF	TGTGCCAGCAGCTTAGTCGTCTTGCAGACCCAGTACTTC
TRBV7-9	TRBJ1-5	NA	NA	CASSLVGQSGNQPQHF	TGTGCCAGCAGCTTAGTGGGCCAAAGTGGCAATCAGCCCCAGCATTTT
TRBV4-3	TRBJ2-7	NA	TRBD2	CASSQATSGSSYEQYF	TGCGCCAGCAGCCAGGCTACTAGCGGGAGTTCCTACGAGCAGTACTTC
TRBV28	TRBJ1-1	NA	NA	CASSYTRMNTEAFF	TGTGCCAGCAGTTATACCAGGATGAACACTGAAGCTTTCTTT
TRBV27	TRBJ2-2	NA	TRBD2	CASSLRAGGLWTGELFF	TGTGCCAGCAGTTTAAGGGCGGGGGGCTTGTGGACCGGGGAGCTGTTTTTT
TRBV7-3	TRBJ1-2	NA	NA	CASSPGVFGYTF	TGTGCCAGCAGCCCAGGGGTTTTTGGCTACACCTTC
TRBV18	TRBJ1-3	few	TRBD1	CASSPGTGSSSGNTIYF	TGTGCCAGCTCTCCTGGGACAGGGTCAAGCTCTGGAAACACCATATATTTT
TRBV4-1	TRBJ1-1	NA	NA	CASSQGNTEAFF	TGCGCCAGCAGCCAGGGGAACACTGAAGCTTTCTTT
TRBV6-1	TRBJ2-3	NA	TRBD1	CASSARQGADTQYF	TGTGCCAGCAGTGCAAGACAGGGAGCAGATACGCAGTATTTT
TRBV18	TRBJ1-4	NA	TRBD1	CASRQGGEKLFF	TGTGCCAGCCGACAGGGTGGCGAAAAACTGTTTTTT
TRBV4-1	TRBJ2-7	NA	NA	CASSQDRDPRLEQYF	TGCGCCAGCAGCCAAGATCGGGACCCCCGGCTCGAGCAGTACTTC
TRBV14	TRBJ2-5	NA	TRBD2	CASSHLAGVQETQYF	TGTGCCAGCAGCCATCTGGCGGGGGTCCAAGAGACCCAGTACTTC
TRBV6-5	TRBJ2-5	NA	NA	CASSYSGLKQETQYF	TGTGCCAGCAGTTACTCCGGACTTAAACAAGAGACCCAGTACTTC
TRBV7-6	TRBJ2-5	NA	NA	CASSFSESQETQYF	TGTGCCAGCAGCTTCTCTGAGTCACAAGAGACCCAGTACTTC
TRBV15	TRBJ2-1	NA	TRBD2	CATRTGREGGYNEQFF	TGTGCCACGAGGACGGGACGGGAGGGCGGGTACAATGAGCAGTTCTTC
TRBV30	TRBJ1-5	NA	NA	CAWSVGALGGPQHF	TGTGCCTGGAGTGTGGGGGCACTCGGGGGGCCCCAGCATTTT
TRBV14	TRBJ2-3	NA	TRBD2	CASSQGRGGTDTQYF	TGTGCCAGCAGCCAAGGGCGGGGGGGCACAGATACGCAGTATTTT
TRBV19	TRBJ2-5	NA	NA	CASSMWDLGAQYF	TGTGCCAGTAGTATGTGGGACCTTGGGGCCCAGTACTTC
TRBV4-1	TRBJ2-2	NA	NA	CASSQEGATNTGELFF	TGCGCCAGCAGCCAAGAGGGGGCAACGAACACCGGGGAGCTGTTTTTT
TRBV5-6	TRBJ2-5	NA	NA	CASSGQGVETQYF	TGTGCCAGCAGCGGGCAGGGAGTAGAGACCCAGTACTTC
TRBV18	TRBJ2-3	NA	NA	CASSPPGVWTDTQYF	TGTGCCAGCTCACCACCGGGAGTCTGGACAGATACGCAGTATTTT
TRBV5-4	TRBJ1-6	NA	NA	CASSRGPAGDNSPLHF	TGTGCCAGCAGCCGAGGACCTGCGGGGGATAATTCACCCCTCCACTTT
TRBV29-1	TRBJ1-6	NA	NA	CSVVTGSNSPLHF	TGCAGCGTTGTCACAGGGTCAAATTCACCCCTCCACTTT